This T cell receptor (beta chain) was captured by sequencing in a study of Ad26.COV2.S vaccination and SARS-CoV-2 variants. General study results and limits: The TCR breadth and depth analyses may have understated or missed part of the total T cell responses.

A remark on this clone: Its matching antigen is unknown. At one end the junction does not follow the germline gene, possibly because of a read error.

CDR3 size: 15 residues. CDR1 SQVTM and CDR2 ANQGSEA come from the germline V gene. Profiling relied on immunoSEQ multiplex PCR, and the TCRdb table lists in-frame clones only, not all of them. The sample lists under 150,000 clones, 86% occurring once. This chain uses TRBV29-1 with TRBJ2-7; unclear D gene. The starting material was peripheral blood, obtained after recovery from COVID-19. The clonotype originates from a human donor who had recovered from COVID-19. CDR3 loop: CSVEGWARSSYEQYF. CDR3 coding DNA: TGCAGCGTGGAAGGCTGGGCCCGGAGCTCCTACGAGCAGTACTTC.